This paragraph reports one T cell receptor (beta chain). Generated by immunoSEQ multiplex PCR, the TCRdb table keeps only in-frame clones and is missing some. The profile shows around 71,000 clones, approximately 90% of them singletons. This record belongs to a study of control samples from healthy donors and cancer patients. The sequence was obtained from a woman in her forties or fifties with colorectal cancer. Sequenced: PBMCs.

The CDR3 loop is CASRPSGAENNSPLHF. The CDR3 DNA reads TGTGCCAGTAGACCTTCAGGGGCAGAGAATAATTCACCCCTCCACTTT. This chain uses TRBV19 with TRBJ1-6; possibly TRBD1 for D (6 bases). Trimming left V 6 bases short and J 5 bases short, with 17 bases between. Germline V gene data show CDR1 as LNHDA and CDR2 as SQIVND (reference sequence). The CDR3 runs to 16 residues.